The clone carrying this T cell receptor beta chain has a handful of counts. J gave up 3 bases and V 4 bases, and 12 bases lay outside the gene matches. In germline, CDR1 is MGHRA, CDR2 YSYEKL. This CDR3 comprises 18 residues. Libraries were prepared by immunoSEQ multiplex PCR; TCRdb keeps only in-frame clonotypes and omits some of them. Of about 230,000 clones in the sample, 83% are singletons; the top ten hold 0.95% to 1.5%. The source of the sample is a study of blood T cell repertoires in COVID-19. Study in general: Material from acute and convalescent COVID-19 was sourced from the United States, Italy and Spain.

Specimen: peripheral blood. This sequence joins TRBV4-1 and TRBJ2-7; 13 bases align to TRBD2. This receptor was obtained from a woman aged 25-40 years with COVID-19, enrolled during active disease. The CDR3 nucleotides read TGCGCCAGCAGCCTTACTAGCGGGAGGGCCACGGTGCACTACGAGCAGTACTTC. Translation: CASSLTSGRATVHYEQYF.